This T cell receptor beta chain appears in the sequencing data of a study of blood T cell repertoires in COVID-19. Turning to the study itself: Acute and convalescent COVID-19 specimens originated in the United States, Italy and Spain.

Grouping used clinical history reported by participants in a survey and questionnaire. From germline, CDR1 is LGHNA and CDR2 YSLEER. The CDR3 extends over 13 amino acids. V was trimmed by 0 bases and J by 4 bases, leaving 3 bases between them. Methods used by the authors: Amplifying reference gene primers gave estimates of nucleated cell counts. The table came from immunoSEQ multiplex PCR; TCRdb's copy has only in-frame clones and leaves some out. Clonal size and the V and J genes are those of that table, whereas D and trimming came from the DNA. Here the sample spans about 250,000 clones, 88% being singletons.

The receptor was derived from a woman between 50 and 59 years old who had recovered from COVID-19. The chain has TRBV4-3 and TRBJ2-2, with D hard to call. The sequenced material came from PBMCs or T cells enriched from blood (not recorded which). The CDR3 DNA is TGCGCCAGCAGCCAAGACGTCACCGGGGAGCTGTTTTTT. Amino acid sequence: CASSQDVTGELFF.